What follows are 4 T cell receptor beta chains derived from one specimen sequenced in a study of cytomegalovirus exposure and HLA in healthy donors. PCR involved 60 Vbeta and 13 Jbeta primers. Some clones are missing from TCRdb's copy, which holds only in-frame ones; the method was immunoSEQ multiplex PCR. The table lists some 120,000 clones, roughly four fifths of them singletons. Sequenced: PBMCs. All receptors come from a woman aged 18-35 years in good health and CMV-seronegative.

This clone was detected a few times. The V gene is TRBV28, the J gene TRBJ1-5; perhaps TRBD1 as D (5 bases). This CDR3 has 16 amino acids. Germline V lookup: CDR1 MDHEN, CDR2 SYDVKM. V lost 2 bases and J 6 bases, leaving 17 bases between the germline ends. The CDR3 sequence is CASSLEARAISQPQHF. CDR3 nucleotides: TGTGCCAGCAGTTTAGAAGCCAGGGCGATTTCTCAGCCCCAGCATTTT.

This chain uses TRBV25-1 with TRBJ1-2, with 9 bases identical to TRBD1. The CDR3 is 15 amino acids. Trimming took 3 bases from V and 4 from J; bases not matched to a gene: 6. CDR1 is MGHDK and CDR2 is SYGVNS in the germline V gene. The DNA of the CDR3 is TGTGCCAGCAGTGAGGGGACAGGGACTGTCTATGGCTACACCTTC. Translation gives CASSEGTGTVYGYTF.

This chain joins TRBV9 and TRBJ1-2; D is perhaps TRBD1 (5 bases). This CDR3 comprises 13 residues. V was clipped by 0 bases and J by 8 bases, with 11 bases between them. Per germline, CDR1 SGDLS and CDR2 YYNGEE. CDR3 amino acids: CASSVDRFRGYTF. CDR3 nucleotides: TGTGCCAGCAGCGTAGACAGGTTTAGGGGCTACACCTTC.

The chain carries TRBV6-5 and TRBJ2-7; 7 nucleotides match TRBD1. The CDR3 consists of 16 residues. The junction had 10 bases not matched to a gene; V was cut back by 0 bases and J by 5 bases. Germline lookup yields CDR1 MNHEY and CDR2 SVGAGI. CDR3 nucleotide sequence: TGTGCCAGCAGTTACTCGAGTCCCCAGGGGGTACACGAGCAGTACTTC. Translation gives CASSYSSPQGVHEQYF.